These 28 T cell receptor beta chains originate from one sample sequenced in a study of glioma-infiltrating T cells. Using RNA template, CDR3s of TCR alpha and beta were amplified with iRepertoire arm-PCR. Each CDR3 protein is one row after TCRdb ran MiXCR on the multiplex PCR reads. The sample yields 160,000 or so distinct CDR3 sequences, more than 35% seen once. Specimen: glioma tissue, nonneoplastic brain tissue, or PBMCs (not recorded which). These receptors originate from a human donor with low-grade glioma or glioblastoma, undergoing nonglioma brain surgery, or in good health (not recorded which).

CDR3: CSVHGGRVEKLFF. CDR3 coding DNA: TGCAGCGTTCACGGGGGCCGGGTTGAAAAACTGTTTTTT. This rearrangement joins TRBV29-1 to TRBJ1-4; perhaps TRBD1 as D (6 bases). CDR3 length equals 13 residues. V lost 5 bases to trimming and J lost 7 bases, with 14 bases between them. Germline CDR1 SQVTM, CDR2 ANQGSEA.

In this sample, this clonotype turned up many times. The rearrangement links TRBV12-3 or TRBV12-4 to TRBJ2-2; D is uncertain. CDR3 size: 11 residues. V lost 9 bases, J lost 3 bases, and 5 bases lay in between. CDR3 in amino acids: CASYHTGELFF. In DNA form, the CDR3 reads TGTGCCAGTTATCACACCGGGGAGCTGTTTTTT.

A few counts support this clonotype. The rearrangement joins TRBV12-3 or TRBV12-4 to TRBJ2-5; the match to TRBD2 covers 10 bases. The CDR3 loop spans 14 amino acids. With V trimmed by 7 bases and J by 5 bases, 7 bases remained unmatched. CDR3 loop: CASKQTSGSETQYF. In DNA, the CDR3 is TGTGCCAGCAAGCAGACTAGCGGGTCTGAGACCCAGTACTTC.

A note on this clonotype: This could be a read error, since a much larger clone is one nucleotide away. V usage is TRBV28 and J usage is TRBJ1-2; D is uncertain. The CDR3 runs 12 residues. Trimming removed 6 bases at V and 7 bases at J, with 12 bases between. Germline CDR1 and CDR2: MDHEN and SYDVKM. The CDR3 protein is CASRSAHGGYTF. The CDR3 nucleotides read TGTGCCAGCAGGAGCGCCCACGGTGGCTACACCTTC.

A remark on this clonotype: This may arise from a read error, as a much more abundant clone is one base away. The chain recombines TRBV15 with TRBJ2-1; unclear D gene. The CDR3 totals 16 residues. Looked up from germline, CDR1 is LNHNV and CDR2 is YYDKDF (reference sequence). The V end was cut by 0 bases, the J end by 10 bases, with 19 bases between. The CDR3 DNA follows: TGTGCCACCAGCAGAGATGACACCTTCCGACCCTACGAGCAGTTCTTC. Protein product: CATSRDDTFRPYEQFF.

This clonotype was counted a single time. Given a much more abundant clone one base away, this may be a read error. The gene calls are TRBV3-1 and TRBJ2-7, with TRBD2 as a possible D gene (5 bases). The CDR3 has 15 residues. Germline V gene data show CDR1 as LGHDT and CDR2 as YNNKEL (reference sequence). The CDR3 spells CASRQGPGFGYEQYF. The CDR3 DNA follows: TGTGCCAGCAGACAAGGTCCGGGATTCGGCTACGAGCAGTACTTC.

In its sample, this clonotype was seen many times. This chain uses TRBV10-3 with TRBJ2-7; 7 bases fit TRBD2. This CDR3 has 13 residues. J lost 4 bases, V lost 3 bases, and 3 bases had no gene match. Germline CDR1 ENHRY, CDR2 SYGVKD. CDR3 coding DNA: TGTGCCATCAGTGATTTAGCGGGTTACGAGCAGTACTTC. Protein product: CAISDLAGYEQYF.

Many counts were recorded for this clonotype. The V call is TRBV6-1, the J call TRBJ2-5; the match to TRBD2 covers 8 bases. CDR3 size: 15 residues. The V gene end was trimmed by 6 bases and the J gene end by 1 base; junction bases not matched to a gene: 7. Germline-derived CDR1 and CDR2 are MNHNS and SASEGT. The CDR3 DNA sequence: TGTGCCAGCAGCCTGGGACTAGTGGCCCAAGAGACCCAGTACTTC. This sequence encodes CASSLGLVAQETQYF.

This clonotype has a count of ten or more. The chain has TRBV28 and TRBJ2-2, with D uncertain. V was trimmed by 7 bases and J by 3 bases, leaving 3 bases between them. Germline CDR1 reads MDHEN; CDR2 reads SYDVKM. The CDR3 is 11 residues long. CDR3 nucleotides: TGTGCCAGCACTTACACCGGGGAGCTGTTTTTT. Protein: CASTYTGELFF.

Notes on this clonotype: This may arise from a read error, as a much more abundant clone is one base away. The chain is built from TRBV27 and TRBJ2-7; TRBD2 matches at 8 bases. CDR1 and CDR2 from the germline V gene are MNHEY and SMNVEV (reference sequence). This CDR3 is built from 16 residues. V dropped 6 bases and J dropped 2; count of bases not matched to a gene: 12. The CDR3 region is CASSLRAAGVPYEQYF. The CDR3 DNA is TGTGCCAGCAGCCTCCGGGCAGCGGGAGTCCCCTACGAGCAGTACTTC.

This chain's CDR3 is CASSDSSISGGTYEQYF. The CDR3 DNA reads TGTGCCAGCAGTGATTCGTCGATTAGCGGAGGTACCTACGAGCAGTACTTC. V and J are TRBV2 and TRBJ2-7, with a possible D match to TRBD2 (6 bases). The CDR3 spans 17 residues. CDR1 and CDR2 (germline): SNHLY, FYNNEI. The V end was cut by 3 bases, the J end by 2 bases, with 20 bases between.

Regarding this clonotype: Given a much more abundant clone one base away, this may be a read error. This CDR3 is CASSFSTSHSEQYF. CDR3 nucleotides: TGTGCCAGCAGCTTTTCCACCTCCCACAGCGAGCAGTACTTC. This chain joins TRBV7-2 and TRBJ2-7, with no clear D. Trimming left V 3 bases short and J 6 bases short, with 15 bases between. Per the germline V gene, CDR1 is SGHTA and CDR2 is FQGNSA. The CDR3 length is 14 residues.

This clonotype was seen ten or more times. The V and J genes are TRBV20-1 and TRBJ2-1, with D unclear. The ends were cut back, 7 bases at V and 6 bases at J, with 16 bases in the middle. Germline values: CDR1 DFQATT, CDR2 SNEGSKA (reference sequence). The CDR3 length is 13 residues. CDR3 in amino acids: CSVIGRALNEQFF. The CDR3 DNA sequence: TGCAGTGTCATCGGAAGAGCCCTCAATGAGCAGTTCTTC.

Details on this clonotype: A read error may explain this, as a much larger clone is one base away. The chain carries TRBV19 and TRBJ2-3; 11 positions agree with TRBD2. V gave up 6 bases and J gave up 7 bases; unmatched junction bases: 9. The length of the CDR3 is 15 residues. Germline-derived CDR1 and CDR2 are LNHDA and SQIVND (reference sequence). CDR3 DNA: TGTGCCAGTAGGACATTAGCGGGAGGGCCCAATACGCAGTATTTT. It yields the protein CASRTLAGGPNTQYF. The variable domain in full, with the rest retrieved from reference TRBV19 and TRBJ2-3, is DGGITQSPKYLFRKEGQNVTLSCEQNLNHDAMYWYRQDPGQGLRLIYYSQIVNDFQKGDIAEGYSVSREKKESFPLTVTSAQKNPTAFYLCASRTLAGGPNTQYFGPGTRLTVL.

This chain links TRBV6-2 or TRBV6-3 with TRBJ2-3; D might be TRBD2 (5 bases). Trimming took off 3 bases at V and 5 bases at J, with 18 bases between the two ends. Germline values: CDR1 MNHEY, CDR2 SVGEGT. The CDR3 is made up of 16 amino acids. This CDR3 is CASSYNSAKAEDTQYF. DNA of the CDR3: TGTGCCAGCAGTTATAATTCGGCGAAAGCGGAAGATACGCAGTATTTT.

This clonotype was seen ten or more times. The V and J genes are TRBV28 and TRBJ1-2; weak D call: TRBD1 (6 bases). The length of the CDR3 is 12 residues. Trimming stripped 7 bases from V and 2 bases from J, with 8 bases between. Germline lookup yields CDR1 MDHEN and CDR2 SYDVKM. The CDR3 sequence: CASNRDNYGYTF. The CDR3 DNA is TGTGCCAGCAACAGGGACAACTATGGCTACACCTTC.

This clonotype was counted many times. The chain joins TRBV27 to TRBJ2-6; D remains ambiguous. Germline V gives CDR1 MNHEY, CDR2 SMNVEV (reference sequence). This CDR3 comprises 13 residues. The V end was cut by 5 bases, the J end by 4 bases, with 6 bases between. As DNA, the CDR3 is TGTGCCAGCAGTCCGCCGGGGGCCAACGTCCTGACTTTC. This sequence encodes CASSPPGANVLTF. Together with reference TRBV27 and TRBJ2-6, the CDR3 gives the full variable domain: EAQVTQNPRYLITVTGKKLTVTCSQNMNHEYMSWYRQDPGLGLRQIYYSMNVEVTDKGDVPEGYKVSRKEKRNFPLILESPSPNQTSLYFCASSPPGANVLTFGAGSRLTVL.

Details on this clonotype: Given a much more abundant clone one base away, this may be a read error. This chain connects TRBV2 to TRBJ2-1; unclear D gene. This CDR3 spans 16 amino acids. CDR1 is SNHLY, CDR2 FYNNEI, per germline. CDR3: CASSDSIANSYNDQFF. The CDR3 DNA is TGTGCCAGCAGTGATAGTATTGCAAACTCCTACAATGATCAGTTCTTC.

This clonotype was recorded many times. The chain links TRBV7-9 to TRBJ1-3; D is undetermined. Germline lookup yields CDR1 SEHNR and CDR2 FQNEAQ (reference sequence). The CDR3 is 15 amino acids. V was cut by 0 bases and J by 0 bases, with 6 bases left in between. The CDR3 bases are TGTGCCAGCAGCTTAGCCAAGGACTCTGGAAACACCATATATTTT. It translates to CASSLAKDSGNTIYF.

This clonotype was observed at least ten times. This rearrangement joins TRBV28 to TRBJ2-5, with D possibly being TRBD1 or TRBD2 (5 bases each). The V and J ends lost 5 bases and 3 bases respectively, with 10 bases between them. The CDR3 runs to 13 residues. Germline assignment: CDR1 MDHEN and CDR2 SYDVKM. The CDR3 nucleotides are TGTGCCAGCAGTATTCGGGGCGAAGAGACCCAGTACTTC. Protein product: CASSIRGEETQYF. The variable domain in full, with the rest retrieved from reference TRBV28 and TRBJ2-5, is DVKVTQSSRYLVKRTGEKVFLECVQDMDHENMFWYRQDPGLGLRLIYFSYDVKMKEKGDIPEGYSVSREKKERFSLILESASTNQTSMYLCASSIRGEETQYFGPGTRLLVL.

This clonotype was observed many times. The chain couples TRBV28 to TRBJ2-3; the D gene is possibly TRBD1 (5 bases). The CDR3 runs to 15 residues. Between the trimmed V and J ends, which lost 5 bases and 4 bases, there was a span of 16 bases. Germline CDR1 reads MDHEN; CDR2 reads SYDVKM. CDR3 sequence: CASSLEKRQSDTQYF. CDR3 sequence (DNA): TGTGCCAGCAGTCTAGAAAAACGACAGTCAGATACGCAGTATTTT.

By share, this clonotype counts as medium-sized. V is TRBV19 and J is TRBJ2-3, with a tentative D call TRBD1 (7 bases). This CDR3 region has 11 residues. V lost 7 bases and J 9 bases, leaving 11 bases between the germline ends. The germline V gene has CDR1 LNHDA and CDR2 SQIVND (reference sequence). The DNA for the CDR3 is TGTGCCAGTATCGCGGGACAGACGCAGTATTTT. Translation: CASIAGQTQYF.

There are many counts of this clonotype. The DNA for the CDR3 is TGTGCCAGCAGCTCCTCTAACGTCGGCGAGCAGTACTTC. Translated, it gives CASSSSNVGEQYF. The chain is built from TRBV7-2 and TRBJ2-7; no reliable D call. V was shortened by 4 bases and J by 6 bases, with 13 bases between the two germline ends. The CDR3 has 13 residues. Germline CDR1 SGHTA, CDR2 FQGNSA.

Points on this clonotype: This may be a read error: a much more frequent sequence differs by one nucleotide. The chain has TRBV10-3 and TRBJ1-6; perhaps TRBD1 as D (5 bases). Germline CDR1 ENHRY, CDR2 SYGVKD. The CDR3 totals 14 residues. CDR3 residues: CAISTEGNDSPLNF. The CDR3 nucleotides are TGTGCCATCAGCACCGAGGGGAATGATTCACCCCTCAACTTT.

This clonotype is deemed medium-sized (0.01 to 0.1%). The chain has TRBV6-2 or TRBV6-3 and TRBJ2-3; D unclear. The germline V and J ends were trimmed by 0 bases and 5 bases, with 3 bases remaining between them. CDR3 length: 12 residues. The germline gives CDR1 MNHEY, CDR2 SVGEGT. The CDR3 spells CASSYSVDTQYF. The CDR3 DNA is TGTGCCAGCAGTTACTCGGTAGATACGCAGTATTTT.

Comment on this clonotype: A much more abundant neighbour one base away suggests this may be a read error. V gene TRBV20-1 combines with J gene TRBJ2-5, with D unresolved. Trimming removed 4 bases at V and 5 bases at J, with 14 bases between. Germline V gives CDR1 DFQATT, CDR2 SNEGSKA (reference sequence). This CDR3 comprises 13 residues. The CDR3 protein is CSATFRSEETQYF. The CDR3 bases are TGCAGTGCTACTTTTCGATCGGAGGAGACCCAGTACTTC.

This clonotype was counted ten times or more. The CDR3 region is CASSYSRPYLADTQYF. CDR3 in DNA: TGTGCCAGCAGTTACTCTCGACCCTACCTTGCAGATACGCAGTATTTT. The rearrangement joins TRBV6-6 to TRBJ2-3, with D unclear. CDR3 size: 16 residues. CDR1 is MNHNY, CDR2 SVGAGI, per germline (reference sequence). Trimming cost V 0 bases and J 4 bases, with 14 bases left between them.

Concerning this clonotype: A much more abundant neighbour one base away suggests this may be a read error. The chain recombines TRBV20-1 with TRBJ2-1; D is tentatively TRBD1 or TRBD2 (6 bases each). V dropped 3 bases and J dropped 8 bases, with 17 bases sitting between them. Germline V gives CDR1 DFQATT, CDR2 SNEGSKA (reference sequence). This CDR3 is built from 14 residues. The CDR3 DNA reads TGCAGTGCTAGCAGAGGGGGGCGTCTGGATGAGCAGTTCTTC. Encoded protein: CSASRGGRLDEQFF.